This is a list of T cell receptor beta chains from one sample in a study of blood T cell repertoires in COVID-19. This table comes from immunoSEQ multiplex PCR, and its TCRdb copy is limited to in-frame clones, with some not included. Altogether 55,000 to 75,000 clones are present, about 68% being singletons, with the ten largest covering roughly a third. Sequencing was performed on peripheral blood. Receptors were obtained from a woman in her seventies with acute or convalescent COVID-19. The CDR3 runs from the conserved cysteine through the conserved F or W. The D gene is left open where the match is weak. For some rows the clone size is stated as once, few or many, or as a class when expanded; others skip it.

v_gene	j_gene	abundance	d_gene	CDR3aa	CDR3nt
TRBV15	TRBJ2-7	-	-	CATSRDGGTYEQYF	TGTGCCACCAGCAGAGACGGCGGAACCTACGAGCAGTACTTC
TRBV5-4	TRBJ1-1	-	TRBD1	CASSWDSLNTEAFF	TGTGCCAGCAGCTGGGACAGCTTGAACACTGAAGCTTTCTTT
TRBV14	TRBJ2-7	-	-	CASSQTTGSEQYF	TGTGCCAGCAGCCAGACGACAGGCAGCGAGCAGTACTTC
TRBV3-1/TRBV3-2	TRBJ1-4	-	-	CASSQVVVGGEKLFF	TGTGCCAGCAGCCAAGTAGTCGTAGGGGGTGAAAAACTGTTTTTT
TRBV5-1	TRBJ1-4	-	-	CASSLTGYKSEKLFF	TGCGCCAGCAGCTTGACAGGGTATAAGAGTGAAAAACTGTTTTTT
TRBV6-1	TRBJ1-5	-	TRBD1	CASSETGGGQPQHF	TGTGCCAGCAGTGAAACAGGGGGCGGTCAGCCCCAGCATTTT
TRBV6-5	TRBJ1-1	-	TRBD1	CAGEQGTGTEAFF	TGTGCCGGAGAACAGGGGACAGGCACTGAAGCTTTCTTT
TRBV9	TRBJ1-5	few	TRBD1	CASSVGGDSAWQPQHF	TGTGCCAGCAGCGTAGGAGGGGACAGCGCTTGGCAGCCCCAGCATTTT
TRBV11-2	TRBJ2-1	-	-	CASSLRPGNEQFF	TGTGCCAGCAGCCTACGCCCGGGGAATGAGCAGTTCTTC
TRBV9	TRBJ2-7	-	-	CASSVGASANYEQYF	TGTGCCAGCAGCGTAGGAGCTAGCGCCAACTACGAGCAGTACTTC
TRBV6-2/TRBV6-3	TRBJ1-5	-	-	CASSYTANQPQHF	TGTGCCAGCAGTTACACCGCGAATCAGCCCCAGCATTTT
TRBV7-2	TRBJ1-5	few	-	CASSFATQGFQPQHF	TGTGCCAGCAGCTTTGCAACTCAGGGTTTTCAGCCCCAGCATTTT
TRBV12-5	TRBJ1-1	-	TRBD1	CASGLKTGEKAFF	TGTGCTAGTGGTTTGAAGACAGGGGAGAAAGCTTTCTTT
TRBV27	TRBJ1-2	-	TRBD1	CASSLTGDGYTF	TGTGCCAGCAGTTTAACAGGGGATGGCTACACCTTC
TRBV6-4	TRBJ2-2	-	-	CASSDSDLLTGELFF	TGTGCCAGCAGTGACTCGGACTTACTTACCGGGGAGCTGTTTTTT
TRBV10-3	TRBJ1-1	-	-	CAIQRQANTEAFF	TGTGCCATTCAGAGACAGGCGAACACTGAAGCTTTCTTT
TRBV13	TRBJ1-3	many	-	CASSLYTRSQGRASGNTIYF	TGTGCCAGCAGCCTATACACAAGATCCCAGGGGAGGGCCTCTGGAAACACCATATATTTT
TRBV6-2/TRBV6-3	TRBJ2-3	few	-	CASSYPRGSRTSTDTQYF	TGTGCCAGCAGTTACCCCCGGGGTTCGCGGACTAGCACAGATACGCAGTATTTT
TRBV6-5	TRBJ2-2	-	-	CASSPRWGATGELFF	TGTGCCAGCAGCCCCAGGTGGGGAGCCACCGGGGAGCTGTTTTTT
TRBV24-1	TRBJ1-5	once	TRBD1	CATADRGDQPQHF	TGTGCCACCGCTGACAGGGGTGATCAGCCCCAGCATTTT